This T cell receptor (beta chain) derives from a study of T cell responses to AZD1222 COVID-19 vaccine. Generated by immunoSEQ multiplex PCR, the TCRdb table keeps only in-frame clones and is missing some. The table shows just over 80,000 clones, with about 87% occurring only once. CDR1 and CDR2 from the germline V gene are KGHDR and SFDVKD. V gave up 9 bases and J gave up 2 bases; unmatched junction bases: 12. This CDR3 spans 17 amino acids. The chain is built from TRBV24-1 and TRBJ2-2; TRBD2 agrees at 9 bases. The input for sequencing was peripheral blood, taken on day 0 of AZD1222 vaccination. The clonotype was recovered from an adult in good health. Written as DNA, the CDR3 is TGTGCCACCGCTCAGGTCGGAGCGGGGGGTAACACCGGGGAGCTGTTTTTT. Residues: CATAQVGAGGNTGELFF.